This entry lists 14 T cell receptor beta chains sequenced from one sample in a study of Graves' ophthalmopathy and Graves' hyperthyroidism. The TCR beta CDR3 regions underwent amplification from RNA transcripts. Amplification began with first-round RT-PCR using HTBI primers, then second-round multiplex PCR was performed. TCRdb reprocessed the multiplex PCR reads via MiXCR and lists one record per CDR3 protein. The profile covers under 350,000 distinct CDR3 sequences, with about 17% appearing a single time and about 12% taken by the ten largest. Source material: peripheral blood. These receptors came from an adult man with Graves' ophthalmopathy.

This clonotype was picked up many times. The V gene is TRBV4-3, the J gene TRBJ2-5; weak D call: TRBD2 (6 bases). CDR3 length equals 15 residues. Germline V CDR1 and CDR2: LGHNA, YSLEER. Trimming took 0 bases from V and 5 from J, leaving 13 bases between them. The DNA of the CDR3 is TGCGCCAGCAGCCAAGATCTGGGGACTGCGGAGACCCAGTACTTC. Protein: CASSQDLGTAETQYF.

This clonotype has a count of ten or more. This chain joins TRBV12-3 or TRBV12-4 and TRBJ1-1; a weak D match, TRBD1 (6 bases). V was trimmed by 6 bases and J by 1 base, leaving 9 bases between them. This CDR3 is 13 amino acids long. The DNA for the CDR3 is TGTGCCAGCAGCTGGGGACAGAACACTGAAGCTTTCTTT. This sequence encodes CASSWGQNTEAFF.

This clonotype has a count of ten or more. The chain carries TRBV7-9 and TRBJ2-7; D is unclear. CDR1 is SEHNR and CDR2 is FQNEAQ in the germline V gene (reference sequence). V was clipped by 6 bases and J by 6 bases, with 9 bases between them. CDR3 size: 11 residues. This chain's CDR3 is CASSLVGEQYF. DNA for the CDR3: TGTGCCAGCAGTTTGGTAGGCGAGCAGTACTTC. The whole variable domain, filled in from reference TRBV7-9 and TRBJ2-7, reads DTGVSQNPRHKITKRGQNVTFRCDPISEHNRLYWYRQTLGQGPEFLTYFQNEAQLEKSRLLSDRFSAERPKGSFSTLEIQRTEQGDSAMYLCASSLVGEQYFGPGTRLTVT.

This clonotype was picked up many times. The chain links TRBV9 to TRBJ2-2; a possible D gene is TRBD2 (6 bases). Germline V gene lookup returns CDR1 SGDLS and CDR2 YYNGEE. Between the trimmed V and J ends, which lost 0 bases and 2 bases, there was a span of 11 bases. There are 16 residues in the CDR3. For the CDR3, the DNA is TGTGCCAGCAGCGTAGTATCGGGGGACAACACCGGGGAGCTGTTTTTT. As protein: CASSVVSGDNTGELFF.

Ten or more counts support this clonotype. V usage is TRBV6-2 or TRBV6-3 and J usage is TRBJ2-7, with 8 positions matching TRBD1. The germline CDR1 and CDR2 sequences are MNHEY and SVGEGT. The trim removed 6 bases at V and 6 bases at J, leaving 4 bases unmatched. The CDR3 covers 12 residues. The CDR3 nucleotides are TGTGCCAGCAGGGCCGACAGGGGCGAGCAGTACTTC. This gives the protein CASRADRGEQYF.

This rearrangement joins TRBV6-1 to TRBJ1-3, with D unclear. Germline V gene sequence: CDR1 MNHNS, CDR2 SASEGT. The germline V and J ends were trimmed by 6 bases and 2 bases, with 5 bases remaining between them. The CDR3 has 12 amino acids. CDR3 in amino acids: CASRGPGNTIYF. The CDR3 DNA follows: TGTGCCAGCAGGGGTCCTGGAAACACCATATATTTT.

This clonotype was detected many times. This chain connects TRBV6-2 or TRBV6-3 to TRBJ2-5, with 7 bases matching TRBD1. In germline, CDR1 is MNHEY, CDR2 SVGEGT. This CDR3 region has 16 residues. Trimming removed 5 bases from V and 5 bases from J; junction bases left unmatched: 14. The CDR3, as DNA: TGTGCCAGCAGTCATGACAGGGATCGACTCTCTGAGACCCAGTACTTC. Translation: CASSHDRDRLSETQYF.

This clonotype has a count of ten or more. The CDR3 reads CSAATQVFEAFF. The DNA of the CDR3 is TGCAGCGCCGCCACCCAAGTGTTTGAAGCTTTCTTT. The J gene is TRBJ1-1, the V gene TRBV29-1, with unresolved D. V lost 7 bases and J lost 7, with 16 bases in between. The germline gives CDR1 SQVTM, CDR2 ANQGSEA. The CDR3 totals 12 residues.

The CDR3, as DNA: TGCAGCGTCGAACTTCTGACAGGGACTAACTACGAGCAGTACTTC. It specifies CSVELLTGTNYEQYF. The chain carries TRBV29-1 and TRBJ2-7; D may match TRBD1 or TRBD2 (7 bases each). Deletions cut 6 bases from V and 3 bases from J, with 21 bases between. Germline V lookup: CDR1 SQVTM, CDR2 ANQGSEA. This CDR3 has 15 residues.

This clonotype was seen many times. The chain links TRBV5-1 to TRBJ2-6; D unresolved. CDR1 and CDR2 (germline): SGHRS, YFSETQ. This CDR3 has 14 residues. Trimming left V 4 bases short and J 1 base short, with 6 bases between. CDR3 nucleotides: TGCGCCAGCAGCACCCTTTCTGGGGCCAACGTCCTGACTTTC. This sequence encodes CASSTLSGANVLTF. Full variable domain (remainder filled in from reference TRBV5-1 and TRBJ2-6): KAGVTQTPRYLIKTRGQQVTLSCSPISGHRSVSWYQQTPGQGLQFLFEYFSETQRNKGNFPGRFSGRQFSNSRSEMNVSTLELGDSALYLCASSTLSGANVLTFGAGSRLTVL.

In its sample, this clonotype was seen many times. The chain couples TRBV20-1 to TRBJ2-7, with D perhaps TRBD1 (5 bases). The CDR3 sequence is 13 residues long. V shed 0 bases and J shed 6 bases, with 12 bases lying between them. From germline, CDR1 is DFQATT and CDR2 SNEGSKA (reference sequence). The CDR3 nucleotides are TGCAGTGCTAGAGATCCCAGGGCAACCGAGCAGTACTTC. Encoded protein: CSARDPRATEQYF.

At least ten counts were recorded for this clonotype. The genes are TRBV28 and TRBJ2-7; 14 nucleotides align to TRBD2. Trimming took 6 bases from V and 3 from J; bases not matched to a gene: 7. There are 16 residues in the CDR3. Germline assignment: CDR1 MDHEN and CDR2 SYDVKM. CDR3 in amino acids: CASRAGLAGANYEQYF. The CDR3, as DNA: TGTGCCAGCAGGGCGGGACTAGCGGGGGCTAACTACGAGCAGTACTTC.

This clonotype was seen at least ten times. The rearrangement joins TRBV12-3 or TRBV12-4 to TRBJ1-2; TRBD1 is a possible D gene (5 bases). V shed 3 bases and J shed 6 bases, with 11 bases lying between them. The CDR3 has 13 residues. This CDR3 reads CASSFVDSNGYTF. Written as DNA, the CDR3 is TGTGCCAGCAGTTTCGTCGACAGCAATGGCTACACCTTC.

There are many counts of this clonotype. CDR3 loop: CASRGGVRQETQYF. CDR3 DNA sequence: TGCGCCAGCAGGGGGGGGGTGCGCCAAGAGACCCAGTACTTC. V is TRBV4-1 and J is TRBJ2-5, with 7 bases that match TRBD2. Trimming removed 6 bases from V and 1 base from J; junction bases left unmatched: 5. The CDR3 is 14 residues long. CDR1 and CDR2 from the germline V gene are MGHRA and YSYEKL.